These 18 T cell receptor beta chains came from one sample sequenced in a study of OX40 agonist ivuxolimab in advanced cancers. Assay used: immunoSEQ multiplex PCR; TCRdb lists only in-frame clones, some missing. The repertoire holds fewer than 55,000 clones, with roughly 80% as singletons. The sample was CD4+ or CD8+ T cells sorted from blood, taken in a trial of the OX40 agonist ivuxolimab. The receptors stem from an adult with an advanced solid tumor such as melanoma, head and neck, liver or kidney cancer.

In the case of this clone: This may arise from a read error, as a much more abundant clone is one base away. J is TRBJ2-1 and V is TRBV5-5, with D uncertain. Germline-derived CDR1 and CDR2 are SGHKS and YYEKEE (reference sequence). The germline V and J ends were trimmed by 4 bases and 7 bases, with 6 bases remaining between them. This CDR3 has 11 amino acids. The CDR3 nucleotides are TGTGCCAGCAGCCAAGTGAATGAGCAGTTCTTC. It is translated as CASSQVNEQFF.

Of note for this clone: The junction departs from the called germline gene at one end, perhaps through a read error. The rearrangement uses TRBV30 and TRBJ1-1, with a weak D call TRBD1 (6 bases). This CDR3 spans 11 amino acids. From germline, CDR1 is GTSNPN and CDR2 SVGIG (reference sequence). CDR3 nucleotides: TGTGCCTGGAGTGTACTAAGGGACACCGGCTTT. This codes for CAWSVLRDTGF.

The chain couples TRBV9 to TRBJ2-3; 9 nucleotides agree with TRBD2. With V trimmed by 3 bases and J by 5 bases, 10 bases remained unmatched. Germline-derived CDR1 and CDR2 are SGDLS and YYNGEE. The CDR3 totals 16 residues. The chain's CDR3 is CASSGRVAGGQDTQYF. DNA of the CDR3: TGTGCCAGCAGCGGCAGGGTGGCGGGAGGGCAAGATACGCAGTATTTT.

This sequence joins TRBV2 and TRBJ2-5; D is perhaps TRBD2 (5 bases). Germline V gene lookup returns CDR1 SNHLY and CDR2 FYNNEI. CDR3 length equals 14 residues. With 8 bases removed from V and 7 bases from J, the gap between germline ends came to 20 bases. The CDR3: CASAEKGGLWTQYF. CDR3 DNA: TGTGCCAGCGCCGAAAAGGGTGGACTTTGGACCCAGTACTTC.

The CDR3 DNA follows: TGCGCCAGCAGCCAAGAGGGACACCGGATATGGGACACTGAAGCTTTCTTT. This sequence encodes CASSQEGHRIWDTEAFF. This sequence joins TRBV4-1 and TRBJ1-1, with a weak D call TRBD1 (6 bases). The V gene's germline CDR1 is MGHRA and CDR2 YSYEKL. Trimming left V 0 bases short and J 3 bases short, with 17 bases between. CDR3 length equals 17 residues.

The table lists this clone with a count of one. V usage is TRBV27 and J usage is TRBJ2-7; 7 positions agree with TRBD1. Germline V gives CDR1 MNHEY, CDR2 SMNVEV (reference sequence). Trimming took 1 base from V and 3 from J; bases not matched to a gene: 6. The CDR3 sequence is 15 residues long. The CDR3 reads CASSLLVGGFYEQYF. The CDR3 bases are TGTGCCAGCAGTTTATTAGTAGGGGGCTTCTACGAGCAGTACTTC.

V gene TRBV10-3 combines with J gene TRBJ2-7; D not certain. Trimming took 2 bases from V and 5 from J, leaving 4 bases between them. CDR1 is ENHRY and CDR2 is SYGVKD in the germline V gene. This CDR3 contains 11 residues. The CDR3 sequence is CAISEDHEQYF. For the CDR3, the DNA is TGTGCCATCAGTGAGGACCACGAGCAGTACTTC.

CDR3 nucleotide sequence: TGTGCCAGCAAGTGGGACAGGAACTCCTACGAGCAGTACTTC. Amino acid sequence: CASKWDRNSYEQYF. This chain joins TRBV28 and TRBJ2-7; 8 positions agree with TRBD1. The CDR3 has 14 amino acids. From germline, CDR1 is MDHEN and CDR2 SYDVKM. V dropped 7 bases and J dropped 0; count of bases not matched to a gene: 5.

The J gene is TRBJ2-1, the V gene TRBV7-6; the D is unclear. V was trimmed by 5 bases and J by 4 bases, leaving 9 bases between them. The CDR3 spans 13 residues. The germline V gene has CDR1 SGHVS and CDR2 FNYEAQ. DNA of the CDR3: TGTGCCAGCAGCCCTCGACGGTACAATGAGCAGTTCTTC. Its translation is CASSPRRYNEQFF.

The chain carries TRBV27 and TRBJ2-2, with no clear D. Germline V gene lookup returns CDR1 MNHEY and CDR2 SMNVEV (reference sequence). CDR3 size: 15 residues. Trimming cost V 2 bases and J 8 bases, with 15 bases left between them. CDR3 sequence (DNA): TGTGCCAGCAGTTTAAATCCCGGGCGCACGGGGGAGCTGTTTTTT. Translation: CASSLNPGRTGELFF.

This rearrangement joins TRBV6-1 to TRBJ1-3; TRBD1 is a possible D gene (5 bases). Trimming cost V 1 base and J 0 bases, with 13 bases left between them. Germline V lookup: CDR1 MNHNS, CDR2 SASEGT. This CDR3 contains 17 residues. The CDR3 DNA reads TGTGCCAGCAGTGAAGAGGACACCGAATACTCTGGAAACACCATATATTTT. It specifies CASSEEDTEYSGNTIYF.

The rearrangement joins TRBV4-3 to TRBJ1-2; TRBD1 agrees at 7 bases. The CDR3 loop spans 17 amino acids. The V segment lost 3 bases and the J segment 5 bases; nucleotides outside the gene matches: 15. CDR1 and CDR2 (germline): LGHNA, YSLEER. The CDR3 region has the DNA TGCGCCAGCAGCCATGATATCCGACAGGGACGGGGGTATGGCTACACCTTC. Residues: CASSHDIRQGRGYGYTF.

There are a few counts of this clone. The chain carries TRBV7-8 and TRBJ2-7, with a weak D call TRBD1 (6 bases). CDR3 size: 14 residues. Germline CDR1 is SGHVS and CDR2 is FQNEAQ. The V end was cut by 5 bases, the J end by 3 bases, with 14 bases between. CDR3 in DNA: TGTGCCAGCAGCGCCAGTACAGGGATCTACGAGCAGTACTTC. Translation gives CASSASTGIYEQYF.

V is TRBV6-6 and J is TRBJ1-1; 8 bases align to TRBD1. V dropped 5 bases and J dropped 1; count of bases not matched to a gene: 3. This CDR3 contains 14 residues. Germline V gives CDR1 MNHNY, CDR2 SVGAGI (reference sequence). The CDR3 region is CASSPGTGNTEAFF. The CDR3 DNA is TGTGCCAGCAGTCCCGGGACAGGGAACACTGAAGCTTTCTTT.

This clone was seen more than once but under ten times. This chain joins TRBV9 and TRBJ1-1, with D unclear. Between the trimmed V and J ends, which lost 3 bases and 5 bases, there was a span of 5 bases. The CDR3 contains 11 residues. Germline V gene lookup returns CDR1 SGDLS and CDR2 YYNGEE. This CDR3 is CASSGGTEAFF. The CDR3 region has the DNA TGTGCCAGCAGCGGGGGAACTGAAGCTTTCTTT. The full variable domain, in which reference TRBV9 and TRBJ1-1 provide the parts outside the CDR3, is DSGVTQTPKHLITATGQRVTLRCSPRSGDLSVYWYQQSLDQGLQFLIQYYNGEERAKGNILERFSAQQFPDLHSELNLSSLELGDSALYFCASSGGTEAFFGQGTRLTVV.

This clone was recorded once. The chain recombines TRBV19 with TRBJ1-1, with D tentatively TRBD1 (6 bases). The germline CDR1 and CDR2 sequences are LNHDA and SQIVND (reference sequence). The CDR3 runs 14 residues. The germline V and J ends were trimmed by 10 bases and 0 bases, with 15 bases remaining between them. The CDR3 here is CATWGPPMNTEAFF. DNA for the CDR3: TGTGCCACTTGGGGGCCCCCCATGAACACTGAAGCTTTCTTT.

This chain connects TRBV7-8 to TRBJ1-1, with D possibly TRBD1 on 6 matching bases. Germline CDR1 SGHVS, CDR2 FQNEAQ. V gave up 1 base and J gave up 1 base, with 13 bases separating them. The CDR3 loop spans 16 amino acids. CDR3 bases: TGTGCCAGCAGCTTAGTGGGGGCGACCGGGAACACTGAAGCTTTCTTT. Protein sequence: CASSLVGATGNTEAFF.

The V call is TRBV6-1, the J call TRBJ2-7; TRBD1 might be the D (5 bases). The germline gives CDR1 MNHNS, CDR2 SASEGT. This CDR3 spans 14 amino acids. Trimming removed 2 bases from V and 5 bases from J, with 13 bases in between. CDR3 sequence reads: CASSEPQGGNEQYF. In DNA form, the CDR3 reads TGTGCCAGCAGTGAACCCCAGGGTGGGAACGAGCAGTACTTC.